This record concerns one TCR beta chain sequence. Its antigen is not identified. The V gene's germline CDR1 is LNHDA and CDR2 SQIVND (reference sequence). There are 14 residues in the CDR3. The V and J ends lost 0 bases and 6 bases respectively, with 9 bases between them. This record comes from a study of cytomegalovirus exposure and HLA in healthy donors. Study-level results: Within the 120 validation repertoires, first-cohort TCR clusters tended to co-occur, according to a later analysis.

Here immunoSEQ multiplex PCR was the method, and the copy in TCRdb shows in-frame clones only, minus some. Of about 130,000 clones in the sample, around 93% were seen once. The chain employs TRBV19 and TRBJ2-1; D is ambiguous. The clonotype originates from a man aged 18 to 29 in good health and CMV-seropositive. The specimen sequenced was PBMCs. CDR3 sequence: CASSIEVAPNEQFF. CDR3 bases: TGTGCCAGTAGTATAGAGGTAGCCCCCAATGAGCAGTTCTTC.